This is a list of T cell receptor beta chains from one sample in a study of a mutant IDH1 vaccine in newly diagnosed glioma. TCRdb's copy holds only in-frame clones and misses some; the assay was immunoSEQ multiplex PCR. The sample lists tens of thousands of clones, around 82% seen once, with about 4.5% in the top ten. The sample here was peripheral blood mononuclear cells (PBMCs), taken from a glioma patient treated with radiotherapy, temozolomide or both. These receptors were taken from a woman aged 18-29 years with glioma. Some clones in this sample may be carry-over from other donors' samples. The CDR3 runs from the conserved cysteine through the conserved F or W. The D gene is left open where the match is weak. Part of the rows lack a size; the others show once, few, many or a class for expanded clones.

d_call j_call clone_size v_call cdr3_nt cdr3_aa
TRBD1 TRBJ1-2 - TRBV7-2 TGTGCCAGCAGCTTAGTAGGACAGGGGGCGGGATACTATGGCTACACCTTC CASSLVGQGAGYYGYTF
TRBD1 TRBJ1-1 few TRBV19 TGTGCCAGTACCCGAGACAGGGGTCCCACTGAAGCTTTCTTT CASTRDRGPTEAFF
TRBD1 TRBJ1-5 - TRBV6-1 TGTGCCAGCAGTGCGGGACAGTATAGCAATCAGCCCCAGCATTTT CASSAGQYSNQPQHF
- TRBJ1-1 - TRBV5-5 TGTGCCAGCAGCCTGGGACCCGAAGACACTGAAGCTTTCTTT CASSLGPEDTEAFF
TRBD2 TRBJ2-1 - TRBV7-9 TGTGCCAGCAGCTTAGAGAGCGGGGGGGCCTACAATGAGCAGTTCTTC CASSLESGGAYNEQFF
- TRBJ1-1 - TRBV6-5 TGTGCCAGCAGTTACTCGATACTGGAAATGAACACTGAAGCTTTCTTT CASSYSILEMNTEAFF
- TRBJ1-2 once TRBV6-1 TGTGCCAGCAGTGAACCCAGGGGCGGCTATGGCTACACCTTC CASSEPRGGYGYTF
- TRBJ2-7 - TRBV7-6 TGTGCCAGCAGGCCCCCGGGACTTACTTACGAGCAGTACTTC CASRPPGLTYEQYF
- TRBJ2-3 - TRBV6-5 TGTGCCAGCAGTTACCGGCGCGGATTGGATACGCAGTATTTT CASSYRRGLDTQYF
- TRBJ2-3 - TRBV5-1 TGCGCCAGCAGACCTGGGGCGGGGGATACGCAGTATTTT CASRPGAGDTQYF
TRBD2 TRBJ2-7 - TRBV4-1 TGCGCCAGCAGCCCGACAACGGGACTAGCGGGCTACGAGCAGTACTTC CASSPTTGLAGYEQYF
- TRBJ1-2 - TRBV7-9 TGTGCCAGCAGCTTAGCGACAGTTAACTATGGCTACACCTTC CASSLATVNYGYTF
TRBD2 TRBJ2-2 - TRBV4-1 TGCGCCAGCAGCCGCCTAGCGGGGGGAACCGGGGAGCTGTTTTTT CASSRLAGGTGELFF
TRBD2 TRBJ2-5 - TRBV7-8 TGTGCCAGCAGCTTGGGGGGACTAGCCCAAGAGACCCAGTACTTC CASSLGGLAQETQYF
- TRBJ1-1 few TRBV2 TGTGCCACCGTACTACCGGGGACTGAAGCTTTCTTT CATVLPGTEAFF
- TRBJ2-6 - TRBV30 TGTGCCTGGAGTCCATCCCGACGTTCTGGGGCCAACGTCCTGACTTTC CAWSPSRRSGANVLTF
- TRBJ2-1 - TRBV7-2 TGTGCCAGCAGCTTCCGGGACAATGAGCAGTTCTTC CASSFRDNEQFF
TRBD1 TRBJ2-7 - TRBV18 TGTGCCAGCTCACCACCGCTACAGGGGCTTAACGAGCAGTACTTC CASSPPLQGLNEQYF
- TRBJ1-2 - TRBV30 TGTGCCTGGAGTGTAACCCCCAAGGATGGCTACACCTTC CAWSVTPKDGYTF
- TRBJ2-1 - TRBV6-1 TGTGCCAGCAGTGAAGGGGACTCCTACAATGAGCAGTTCTTC CASSEGDSYNEQFF
TRBD2 TRBJ2-7 - TRBV5-4 TGTGCCAGCAGCTTGACTAGCGGGAGTGGATACGAGCAGTACTTC CASSLTSGSGYEQYF
- TRBJ2-7 few TRBV10-1 TGCGCCAGCAGTGATAGAGTCAGTCCCTACGAGCAGTACTTC CASSDRVSPYEQYF
- TRBJ2-3 - TRBV27 TGTGCCAGCAGTCAGGGGCCAGATACGCAGTATTTT CASSQGPDTQYF